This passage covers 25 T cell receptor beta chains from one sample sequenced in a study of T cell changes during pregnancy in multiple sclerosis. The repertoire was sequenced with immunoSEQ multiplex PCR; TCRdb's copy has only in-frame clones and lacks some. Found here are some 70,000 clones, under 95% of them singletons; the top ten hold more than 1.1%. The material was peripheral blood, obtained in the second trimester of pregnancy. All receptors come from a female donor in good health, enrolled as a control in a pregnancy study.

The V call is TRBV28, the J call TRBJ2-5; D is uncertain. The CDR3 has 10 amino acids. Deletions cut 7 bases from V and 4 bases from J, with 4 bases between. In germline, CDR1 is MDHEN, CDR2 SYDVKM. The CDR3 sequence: CASTGETQYF. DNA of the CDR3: TGTGCCAGCACCGGAGAGACCCAGTACTTC. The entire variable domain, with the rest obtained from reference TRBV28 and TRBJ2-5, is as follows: DVKVTQSSRYLVKRTGEKVFLECVQDMDHENMFWYRQDPGLGLRLIYFSYDVKMKEKGDIPEGYSVSREKKERFSLILESASTNQTSMYLCASTGETQYFGPGTRLLVL.

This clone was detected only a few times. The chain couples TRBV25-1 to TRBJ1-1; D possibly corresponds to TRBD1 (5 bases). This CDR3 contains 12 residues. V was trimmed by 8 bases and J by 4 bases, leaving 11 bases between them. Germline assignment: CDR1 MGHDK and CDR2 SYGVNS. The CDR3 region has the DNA TGTGCCAGCTATGGACACCCCACTGAAGCTTTCTTT. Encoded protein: CASYGHPTEAFF.

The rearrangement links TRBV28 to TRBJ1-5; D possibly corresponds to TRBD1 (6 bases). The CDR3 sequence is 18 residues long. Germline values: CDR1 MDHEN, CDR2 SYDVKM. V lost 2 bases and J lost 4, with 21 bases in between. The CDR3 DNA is TGTGCCAGCAGTTTAATCAAGGTAACAGGGCGGAGGAATCAGCCCCAGCATTTT. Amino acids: CASSLIKVTGRRNQPQHF. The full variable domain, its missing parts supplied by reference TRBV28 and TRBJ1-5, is DVKVTQSSRYLVKRTGEKVFLECVQDMDHENMFWYRQDPGLGLRLIYFSYDVKMKEKGDIPEGYSVSREKKERFSLILESASTNQTSMYLCASSLIKVTGRRNQPQHFGDGTRLSIL.

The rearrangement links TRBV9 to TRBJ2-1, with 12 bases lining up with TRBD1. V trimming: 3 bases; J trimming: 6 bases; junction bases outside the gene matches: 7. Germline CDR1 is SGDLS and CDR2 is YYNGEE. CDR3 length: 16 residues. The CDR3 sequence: CASSARDRGLFNEQFF. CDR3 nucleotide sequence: TGTGCCAGCAGCGCGCGGGACAGGGGGCTTTTCAATGAGCAGTTCTTC.

CDR3 bases: TGTGCCAGCAGCCCCCTGGGGCCGAGGAGCTACAATGAGCAGTTCTTC. It is translated as CASSPLGPRSYNEQFF. The rearrangement links TRBV7-2 to TRBJ2-1; tentatively, D is TRBD1 (5 bases). Per the germline V gene, CDR1 is SGHTA and CDR2 is FQGNSA. The CDR3 contains 16 residues. Trimming stripped 5 bases from V and 3 bases from J, with 17 bases between.

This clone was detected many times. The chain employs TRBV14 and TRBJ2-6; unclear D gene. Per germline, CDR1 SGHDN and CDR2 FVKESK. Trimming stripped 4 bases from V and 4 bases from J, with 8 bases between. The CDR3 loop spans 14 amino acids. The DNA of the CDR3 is TGTGCCAGCAGCCCTTTGGGCGGGGCCAACGTCCTGACTTTC. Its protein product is CASSPLGGANVLTF. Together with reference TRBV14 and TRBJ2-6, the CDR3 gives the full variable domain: EAGVTQFPSHSVIEKGQTVTLRCDPISGHDNLYWYRRVMGKEIKFLLHFVKESKQDESGMPNNRFLAERTGGTYSTLKVQPAELEDSGVYFCASSPLGGANVLTFGAGSRLTVL.

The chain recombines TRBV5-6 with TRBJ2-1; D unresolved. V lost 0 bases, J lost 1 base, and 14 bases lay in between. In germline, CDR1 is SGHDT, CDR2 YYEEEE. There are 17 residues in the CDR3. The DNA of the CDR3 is TGTGCCAGCAGCTTGGGCAGGCCTACTCGATCCTACAATGAGCAGTTCTTC. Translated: CASSLGRPTRSYNEQFF.

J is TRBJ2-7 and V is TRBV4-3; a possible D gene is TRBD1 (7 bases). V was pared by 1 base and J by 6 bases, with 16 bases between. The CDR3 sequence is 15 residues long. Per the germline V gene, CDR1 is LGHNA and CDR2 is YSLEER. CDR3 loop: CASSQGPQGGSEQYF. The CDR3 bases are TGCGCCAGCAGCCAAGGTCCCCAGGGGGGTTCCGAGCAGTACTTC.

The CDR3 DNA follows: TGTGCCAGCAGCGCGTCCTGGCGGGGCGCATCCTACGAGCAGTACTTC. The encoded protein is CASSASWRGASYEQYF. The chain recombines TRBV5-4 with TRBJ2-7; a possible D gene is TRBD2 (6 bases). The CDR3 sequence is 16 residues long. The V end was cut by 4 bases, the J end by 1 base, with 18 bases between. Germline CDR1 is SGHNT and CDR2 is YYREEE (reference sequence).

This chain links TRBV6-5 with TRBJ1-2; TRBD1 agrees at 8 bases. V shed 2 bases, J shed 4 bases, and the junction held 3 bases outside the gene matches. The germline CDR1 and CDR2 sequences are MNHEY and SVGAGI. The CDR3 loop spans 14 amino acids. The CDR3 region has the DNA TGTGCCAGCAGTTACGGGACAGGCGTCTATGGCTACACCTTC. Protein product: CASSYGTGVYGYTF.

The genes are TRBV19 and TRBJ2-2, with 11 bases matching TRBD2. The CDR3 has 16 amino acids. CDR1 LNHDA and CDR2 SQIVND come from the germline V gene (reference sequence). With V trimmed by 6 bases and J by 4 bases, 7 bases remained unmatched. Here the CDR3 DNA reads TGTGCCAGTAGCATACTAGCGGGAGCGAGCACCGGGGAGCTGTTTTTT. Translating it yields CASSILAGASTGELFF. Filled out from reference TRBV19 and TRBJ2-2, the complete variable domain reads DGGITQSPKYLFRKEGQNVTLSCEQNLNHDAMYWYRQDPGQGLRLIYYSQIVNDFQKGDIAEGYSVSREKKESFPLTVTSAQKNPTAFYLCASSILAGASTGELFFGEGSRLTVL.

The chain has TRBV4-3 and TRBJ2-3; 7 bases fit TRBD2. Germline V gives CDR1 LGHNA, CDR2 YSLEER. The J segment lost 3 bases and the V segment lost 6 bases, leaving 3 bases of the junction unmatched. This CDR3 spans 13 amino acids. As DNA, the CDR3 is TGCGCCAGCAGTCGCGGGAGTACAGATACGCAGTATTTT. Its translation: CASSRGSTDTQYF.

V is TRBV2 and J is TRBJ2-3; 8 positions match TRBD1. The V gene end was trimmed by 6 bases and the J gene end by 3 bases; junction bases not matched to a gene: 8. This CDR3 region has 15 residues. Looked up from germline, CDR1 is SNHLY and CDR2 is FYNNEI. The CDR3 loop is CASREDRDQTDTQYF. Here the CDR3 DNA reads TGTGCCAGCAGGGAGGACAGGGACCAGACAGATACGCAGTATTTT.

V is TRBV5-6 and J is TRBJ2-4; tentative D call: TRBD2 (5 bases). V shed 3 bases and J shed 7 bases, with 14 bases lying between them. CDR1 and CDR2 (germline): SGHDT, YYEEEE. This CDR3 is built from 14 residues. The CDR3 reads CASSSIARGNIQYF. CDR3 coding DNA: TGTGCCAGCAGCTCAATTGCGAGAGGGAACATTCAGTACTTC.

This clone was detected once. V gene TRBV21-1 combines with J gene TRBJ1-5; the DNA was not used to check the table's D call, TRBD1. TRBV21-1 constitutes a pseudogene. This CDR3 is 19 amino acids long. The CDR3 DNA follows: TGTGCCAGCCCCCCAGACCATCCAAAAAAACAGGGACGCAATCAGCCCCAGCATTTT. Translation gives CASPPDHPKKQGRNQPQHF.

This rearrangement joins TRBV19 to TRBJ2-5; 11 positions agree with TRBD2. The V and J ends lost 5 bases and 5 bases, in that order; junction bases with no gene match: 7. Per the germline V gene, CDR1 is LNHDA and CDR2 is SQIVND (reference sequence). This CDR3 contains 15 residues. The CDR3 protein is CASSLLAGGGETQYF. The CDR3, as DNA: TGTGCCAGTAGTCTTCTAGCGGGGGGAGGGGAGACCCAGTACTTC.

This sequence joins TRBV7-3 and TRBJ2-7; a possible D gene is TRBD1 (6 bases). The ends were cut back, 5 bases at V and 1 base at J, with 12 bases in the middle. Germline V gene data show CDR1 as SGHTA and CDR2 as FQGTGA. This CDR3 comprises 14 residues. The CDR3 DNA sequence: TGTGCCAGCAGCCCCGGGGACAAGTCCTACGAGCAGTACTTC. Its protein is CASSPGDKSYEQYF.

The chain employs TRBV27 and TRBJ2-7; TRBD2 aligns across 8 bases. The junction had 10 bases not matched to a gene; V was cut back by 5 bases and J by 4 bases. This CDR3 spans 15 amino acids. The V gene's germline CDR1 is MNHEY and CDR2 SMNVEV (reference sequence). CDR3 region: CASSGLAGLGYEQYF. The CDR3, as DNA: TGTGCCAGCAGTGGGCTAGCGGGTTTGGGGTACGAGCAGTACTTC.

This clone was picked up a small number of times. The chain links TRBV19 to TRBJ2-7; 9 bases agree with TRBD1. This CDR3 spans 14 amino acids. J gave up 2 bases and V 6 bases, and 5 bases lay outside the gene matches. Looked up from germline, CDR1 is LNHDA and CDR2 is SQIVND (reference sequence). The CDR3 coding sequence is TGTGCCAGTAGGGGGACAGGGTCGACCTACGAGCAGTACTTC. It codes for CASRGTGSTYEQYF.

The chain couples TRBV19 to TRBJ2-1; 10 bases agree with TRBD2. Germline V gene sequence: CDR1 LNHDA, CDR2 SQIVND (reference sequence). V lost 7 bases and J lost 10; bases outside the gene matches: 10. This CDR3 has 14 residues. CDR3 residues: CASNILAGDGEQFF. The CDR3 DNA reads TGTGCCAGTAATATCCTAGCGGGAGACGGGGAGCAGTTCTTC.

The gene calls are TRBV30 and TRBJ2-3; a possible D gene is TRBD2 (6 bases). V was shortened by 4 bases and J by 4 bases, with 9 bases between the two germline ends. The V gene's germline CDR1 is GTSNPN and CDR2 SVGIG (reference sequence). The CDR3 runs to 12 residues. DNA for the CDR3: TGTGCCTGGAAGGCTAGCGCAGATACGCAGTATTTT. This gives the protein CAWKASADTQYF.

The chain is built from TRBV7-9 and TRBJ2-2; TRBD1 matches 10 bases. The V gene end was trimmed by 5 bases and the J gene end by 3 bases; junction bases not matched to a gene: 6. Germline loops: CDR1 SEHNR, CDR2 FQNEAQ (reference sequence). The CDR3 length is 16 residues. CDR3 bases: TGTGCCAGCAGCCCCTGGACAGGGGGGGACACCGGGGAGCTGTTTTTT. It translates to CASSPWTGGDTGELFF.

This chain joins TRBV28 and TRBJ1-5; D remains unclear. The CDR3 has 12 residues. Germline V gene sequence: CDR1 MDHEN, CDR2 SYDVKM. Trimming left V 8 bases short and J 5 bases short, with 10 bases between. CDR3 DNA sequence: TGTGCCAGCGGGCTAGCGGATCAGCCCCAGCATTTT. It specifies CASGLADQPQHF.

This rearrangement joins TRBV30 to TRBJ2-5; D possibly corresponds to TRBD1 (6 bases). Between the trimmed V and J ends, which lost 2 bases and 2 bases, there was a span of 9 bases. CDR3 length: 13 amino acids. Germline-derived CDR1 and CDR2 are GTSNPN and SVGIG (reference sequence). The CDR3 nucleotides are TGTGCCTGGAGTACGACAGGTCAAGAGACCCAGTACTTC. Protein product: CAWSTTGQETQYF.

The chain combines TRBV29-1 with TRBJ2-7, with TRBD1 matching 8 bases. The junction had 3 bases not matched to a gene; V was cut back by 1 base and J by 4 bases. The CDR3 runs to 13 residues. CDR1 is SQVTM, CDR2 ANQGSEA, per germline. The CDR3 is CSVEGTGTYEQYF. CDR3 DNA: TGCAGCGTTGAAGGGACAGGGACGTACGAGCAGTACTTC.